This T cell receptor (beta chain) was sequenced for a study of CD8+CD57+ T cells in acquired aplastic anemia. Study summary: Quantities of DNA derived from sorted CD4+ and CD8+ cells averaged approximately 3 ug. Healthy donors averaged roughly 11 million reads for CD4+ cells. Findings of the study overall: Patient and control CD8+ Simpson's diversity was not significantly different. A set of roughly 27 CD8+ CDR3 sequences was shared between patients and controls, and these sequences appeared highly expressed in patients.

Germline-derived CDR1 and CDR2 are DFQATT and SNEGSKA (reference sequence). The V and J ends lost 3 bases and 6 bases, in that order; junction bases with no gene match: 7. This CDR3 is 14 amino acids long. This clonotype was counted at least ten times. Its target is unknown. Genomic DNA provided the template from which TCR beta VDJ and CDR3 profiles were obtained. TCRdb itself ran the reads through MiXCR, one entry per CDR3 protein. There are roughly 420,000 distinct CDR3 sequences in the sample; about two thirds occur only once, and 3.5% to 4.5% lies in the top ten. The chain links TRBV20-1 to TRBJ1-4; 7 bases are a match to TRBD1. The TCR was taken from a human donor in good health, serving as a control. The sequenced material came from sorted CD4+, CD8+, or CD8+CD57+ T cells (not recorded which) from PBMCs. In DNA, the CDR3 is TGCAGTGCTAGGGAACAGGGGATGGATGAAAAACTGTTTTTT. Its protein is CSAREQGMDEKLFF.